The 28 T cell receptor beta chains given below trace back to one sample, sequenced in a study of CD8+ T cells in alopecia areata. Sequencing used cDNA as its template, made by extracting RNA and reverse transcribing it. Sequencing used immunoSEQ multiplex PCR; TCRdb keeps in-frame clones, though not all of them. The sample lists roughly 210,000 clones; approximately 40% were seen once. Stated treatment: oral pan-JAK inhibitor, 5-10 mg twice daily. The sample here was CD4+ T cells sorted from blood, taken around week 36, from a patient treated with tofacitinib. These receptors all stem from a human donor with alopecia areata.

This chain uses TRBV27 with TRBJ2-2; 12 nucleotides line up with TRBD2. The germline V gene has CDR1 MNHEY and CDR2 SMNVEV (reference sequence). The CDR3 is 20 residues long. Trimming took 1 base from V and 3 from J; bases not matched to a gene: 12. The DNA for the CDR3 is TGTGCCAGCAGTTTATTTACAGGACTAGCGGGAAATGTCCACACCGGGGAGCTGTTTTTT. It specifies CASSLFTGLAGNVHTGELFF.

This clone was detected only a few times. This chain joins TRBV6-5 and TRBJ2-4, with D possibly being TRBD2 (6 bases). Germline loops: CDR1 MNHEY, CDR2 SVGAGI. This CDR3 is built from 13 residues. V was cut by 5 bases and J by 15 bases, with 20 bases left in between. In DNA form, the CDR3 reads TGTGCCAGCAGTCCCTTAGGACTACGGAAGTTGTACTTC. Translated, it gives CASSPLGLRKLYF.

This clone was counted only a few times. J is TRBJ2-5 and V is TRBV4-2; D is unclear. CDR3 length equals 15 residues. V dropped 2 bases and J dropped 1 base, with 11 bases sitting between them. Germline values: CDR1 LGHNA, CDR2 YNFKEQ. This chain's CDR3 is CASSQSSRSQETQYF. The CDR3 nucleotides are TGTGCCAGCAGCCAATCCTCTAGGAGCCAAGAGACCCAGTACTTC.

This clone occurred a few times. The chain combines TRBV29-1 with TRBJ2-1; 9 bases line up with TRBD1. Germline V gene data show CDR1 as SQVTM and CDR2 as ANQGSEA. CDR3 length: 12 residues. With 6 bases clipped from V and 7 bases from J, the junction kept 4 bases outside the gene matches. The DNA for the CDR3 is TGCAGCGTGCCCGGGACAGGGAATGAGCAGTTCTTC. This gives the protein CSVPGTGNEQFF.

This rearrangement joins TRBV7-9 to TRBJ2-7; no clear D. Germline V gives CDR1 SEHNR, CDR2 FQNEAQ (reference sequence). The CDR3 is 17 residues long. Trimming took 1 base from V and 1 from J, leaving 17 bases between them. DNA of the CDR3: TGTGCCAGCAGCTTAGGATGGCAGCCAAAGGATTCCTACGAGCAGTACTTC. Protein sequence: CASSLGWQPKDSYEQYF.

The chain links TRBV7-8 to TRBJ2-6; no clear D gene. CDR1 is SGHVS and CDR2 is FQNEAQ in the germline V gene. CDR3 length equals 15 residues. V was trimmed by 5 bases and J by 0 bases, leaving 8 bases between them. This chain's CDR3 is CASSLITSGANVLTF. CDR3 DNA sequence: TGTGCCAGCAGCCTAATTACCTCTGGGGCCAACGTCCTGACTTTC. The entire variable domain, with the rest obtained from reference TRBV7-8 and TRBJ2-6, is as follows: GAGVSQSPRYKVAKRGQDVALRCDPISGHVSLFWYQQALGQGPEFLTYFQNEAQLDKSGLPSDRFFAERPEGSVSTLKIQRTQQEDSAVYLCASSLITSGANVLTFGAGSRLTVL.

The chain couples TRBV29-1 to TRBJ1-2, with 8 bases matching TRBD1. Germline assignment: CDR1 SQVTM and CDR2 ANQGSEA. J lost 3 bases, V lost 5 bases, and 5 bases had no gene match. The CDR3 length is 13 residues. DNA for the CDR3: TGCAGCGTTACCCCGGGACAGGACTATGGCTACACCTTC. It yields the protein CSVTPGQDYGYTF.

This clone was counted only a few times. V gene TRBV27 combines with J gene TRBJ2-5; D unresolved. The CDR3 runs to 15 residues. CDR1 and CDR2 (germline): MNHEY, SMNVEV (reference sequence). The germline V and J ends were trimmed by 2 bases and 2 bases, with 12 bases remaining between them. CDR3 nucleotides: TGTGCCAGCAGTTTAGTCCAAGGACCACAAGAGACCCAGTACTTC. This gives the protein CASSLVQGPQETQYF.

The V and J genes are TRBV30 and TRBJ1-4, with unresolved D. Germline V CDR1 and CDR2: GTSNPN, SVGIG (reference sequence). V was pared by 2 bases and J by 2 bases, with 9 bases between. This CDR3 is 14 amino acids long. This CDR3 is CAWSLGRTNEKLFF. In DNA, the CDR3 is TGTGCCTGGAGTTTAGGAAGGACTAATGAAAAACTGTTTTTT.

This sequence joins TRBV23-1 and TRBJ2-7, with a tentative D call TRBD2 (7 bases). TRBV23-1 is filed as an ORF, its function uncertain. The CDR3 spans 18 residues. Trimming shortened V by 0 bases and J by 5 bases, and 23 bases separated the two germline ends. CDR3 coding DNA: TGCGCCAGCAGTCAATCAGACGCGGTCCCGGGGGGCATCGACGAGCAGTACTTC. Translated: CASSQSDAVPGGIDEQYF.

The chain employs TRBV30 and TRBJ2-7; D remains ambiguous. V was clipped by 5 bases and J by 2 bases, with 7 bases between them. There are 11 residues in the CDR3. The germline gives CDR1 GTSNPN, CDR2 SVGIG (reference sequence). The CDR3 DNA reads TGTGCCTGGGGCCGAGCCTACGAGCAGTACTTC. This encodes CAWGRAYEQYF.

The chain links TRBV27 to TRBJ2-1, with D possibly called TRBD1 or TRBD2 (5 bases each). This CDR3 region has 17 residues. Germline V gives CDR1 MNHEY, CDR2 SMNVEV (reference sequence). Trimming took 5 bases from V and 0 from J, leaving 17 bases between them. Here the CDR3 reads CASSRNGAPSSYNEQFF. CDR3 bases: TGTGCCAGCAGTCGGAACGGGGCCCCCTCCTCCTACAATGAGCAGTTCTTC.

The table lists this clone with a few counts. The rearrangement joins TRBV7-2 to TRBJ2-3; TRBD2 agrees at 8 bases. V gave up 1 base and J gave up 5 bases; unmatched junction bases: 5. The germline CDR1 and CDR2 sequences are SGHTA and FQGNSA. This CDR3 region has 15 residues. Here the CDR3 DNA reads TGTGCCAGCAGCTTAGGTGGGACTAGGGAAGATACGCAGTATTTT. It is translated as CASSLGGTREDTQYF.

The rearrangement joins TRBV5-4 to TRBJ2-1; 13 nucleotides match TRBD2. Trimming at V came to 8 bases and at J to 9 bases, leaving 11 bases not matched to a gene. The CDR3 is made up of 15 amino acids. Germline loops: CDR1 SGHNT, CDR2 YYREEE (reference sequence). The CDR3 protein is CASTKGLAGEFEQFF. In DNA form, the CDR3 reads TGTGCCAGTACCAAAGGACTAGCGGGAGAGTTTGAGCAGTTCTTC.

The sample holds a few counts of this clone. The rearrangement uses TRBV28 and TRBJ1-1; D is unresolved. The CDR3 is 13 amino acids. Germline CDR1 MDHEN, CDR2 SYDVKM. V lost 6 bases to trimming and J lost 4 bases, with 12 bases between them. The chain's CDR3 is CASREGGGTEAFF. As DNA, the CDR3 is TGTGCCAGCAGGGAGGGTGGCGGCACTGAAGCTTTCTTT.

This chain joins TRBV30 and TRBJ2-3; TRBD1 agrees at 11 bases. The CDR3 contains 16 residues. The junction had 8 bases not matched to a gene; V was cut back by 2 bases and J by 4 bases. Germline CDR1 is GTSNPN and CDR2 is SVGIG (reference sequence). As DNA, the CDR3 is TGTGCCTGGAGTCCAGCGGACAGGGGGCCGCCAGATACGCAGTATTTT. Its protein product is CAWSPADRGPPDTQYF.

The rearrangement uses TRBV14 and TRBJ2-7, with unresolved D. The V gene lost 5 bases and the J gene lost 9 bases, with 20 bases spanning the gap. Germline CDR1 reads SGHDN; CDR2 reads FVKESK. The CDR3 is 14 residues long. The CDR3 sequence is CASSEATVRVLQYF. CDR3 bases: TGTGCCAGCAGCGAAGCCACAGTTAGGGTCCTGCAGTACTTC.

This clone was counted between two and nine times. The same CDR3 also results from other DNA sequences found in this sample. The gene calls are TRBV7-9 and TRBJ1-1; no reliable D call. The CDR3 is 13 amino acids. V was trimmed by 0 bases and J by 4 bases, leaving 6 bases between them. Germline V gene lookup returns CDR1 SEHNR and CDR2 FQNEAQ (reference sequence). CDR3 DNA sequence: TGTGCCAGCAGCTTAGCGGGGTTCACTGAAGCTTTCTTT. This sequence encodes CASSLAGFTEAFF.

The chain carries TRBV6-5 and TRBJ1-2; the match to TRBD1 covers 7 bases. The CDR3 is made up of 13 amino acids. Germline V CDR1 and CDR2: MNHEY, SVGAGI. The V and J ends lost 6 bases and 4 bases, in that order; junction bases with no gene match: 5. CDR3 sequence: CASRTTGSYGYTF. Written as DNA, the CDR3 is TGTGCCAGCAGAACGACAGGGAGCTATGGCTACACCTTC.

The CDR3 here is CASSVAGEGYGYTF. DNA of the CDR3: TGTGCCAGCAGCGTAGCGGGGGAGGGCTATGGCTACACCTTC. The chain couples TRBV9 to TRBJ1-2, with a tentative D call TRBD1 (5 bases). V lost 0 bases and J lost 4, with 10 bases in between. The germline V gene has CDR1 SGDLS and CDR2 YYNGEE. CDR3 size: 14 residues.

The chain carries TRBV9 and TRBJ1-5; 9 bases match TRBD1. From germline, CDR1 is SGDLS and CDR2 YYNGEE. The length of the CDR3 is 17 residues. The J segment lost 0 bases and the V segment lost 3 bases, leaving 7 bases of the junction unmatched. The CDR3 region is CASSEGQGDNSNQPQHF. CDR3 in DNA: TGTGCCAGCAGCGAGGGACAGGGAGACAATAGCAATCAGCCCCAGCATTTT.

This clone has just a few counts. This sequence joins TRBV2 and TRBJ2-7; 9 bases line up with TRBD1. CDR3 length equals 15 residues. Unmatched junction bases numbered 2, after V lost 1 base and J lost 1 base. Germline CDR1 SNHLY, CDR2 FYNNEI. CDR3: CASSEGQGVSYEQYF. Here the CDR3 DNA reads TGTGCCAGCAGTGAAGGACAGGGGGTATCCTACGAGCAGTACTTC.

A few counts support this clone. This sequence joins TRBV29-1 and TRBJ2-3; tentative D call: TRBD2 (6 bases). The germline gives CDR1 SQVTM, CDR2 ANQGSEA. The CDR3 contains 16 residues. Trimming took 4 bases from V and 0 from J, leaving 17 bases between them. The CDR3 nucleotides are TGCAGCGTTGGTTTCCGGACTACAATTAGCACAGATACGCAGTATTTT. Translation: CSVGFRTTISTDTQYF.

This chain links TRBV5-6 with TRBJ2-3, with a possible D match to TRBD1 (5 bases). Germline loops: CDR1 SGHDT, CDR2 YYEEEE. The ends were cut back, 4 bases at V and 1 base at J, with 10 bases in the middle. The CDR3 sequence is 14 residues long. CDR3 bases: TGTGCCAGCAGCCCCAGGGTACGCACAGATACGCAGTATTTT. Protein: CASSPRVRTDTQYF.

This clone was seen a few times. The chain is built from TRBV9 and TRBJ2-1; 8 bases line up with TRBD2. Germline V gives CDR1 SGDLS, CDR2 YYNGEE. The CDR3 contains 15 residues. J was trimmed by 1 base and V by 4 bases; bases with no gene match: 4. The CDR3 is CASSPAGESYNEQFF. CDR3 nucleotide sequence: TGTGCCAGCAGCCCAGCGGGAGAATCCTACAATGAGCAGTTCTTC.

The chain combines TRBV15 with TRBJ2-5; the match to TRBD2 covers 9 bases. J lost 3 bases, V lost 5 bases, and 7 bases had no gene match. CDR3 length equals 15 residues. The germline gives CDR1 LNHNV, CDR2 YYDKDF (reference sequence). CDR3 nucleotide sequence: TGTGCCACCAGCGGATCATTAGCGGGAGAAGAGACCCAGTACTTC. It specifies CATSGSLAGEETQYF.

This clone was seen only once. The CDR3 DNA is TGCGCCAGCAGCCAAGAACACACAGATACGCAGTATTTT. Its protein product is CASSQEHTDTQYF. J is TRBJ2-3 and V is TRBV4-1, with D uncertain. Trimming pared 0 bases from V and 2 bases from J, leaving 3 bases between. The CDR3 contains 13 residues. CDR1 is MGHRA, CDR2 YSYEKL, per germline.

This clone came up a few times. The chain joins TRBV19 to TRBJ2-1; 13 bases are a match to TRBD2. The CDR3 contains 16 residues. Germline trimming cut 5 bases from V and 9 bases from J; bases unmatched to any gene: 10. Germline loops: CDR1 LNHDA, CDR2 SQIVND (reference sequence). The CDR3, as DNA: TGTGCCAGTAGTTTACGACTAGCGGGAGGACGGAGTGAGCAGTTCTTC. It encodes CASSLRLAGGRSEQFF. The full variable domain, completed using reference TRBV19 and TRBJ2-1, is DGGITQSPKYLFRKEGQNVTLSCEQNLNHDAMYWYRQDPGQGLRLIYYSQIVNDFQKGDIAEGYSVSREKKESFPLTVTSAQKNPTAFYLCASSLRLAGGRSEQFFGPGTRLTVL.